These T cell receptor beta chains were read from a single sample in a study of vaccination effects on CD4 cells after COVID-19. Antigen specificity for these receptors is unknown. Only in-frame clones appear in the TCRdb table, and some are missing; sequencing was by immunoSEQ multiplex PCR. The table shows 70,000 or so clones, with more than 60% occurring only once. The sequenced sample was CD4+ T cells from PBMCs cultured with SARS-CoV-2 spike peptides, obtained before COVID-19 vaccination. The receptors were sampled from a human donor who received a COVID-19 vaccine. CDR3s include the opening cysteine and the closing phenylalanine or tryptophan. Fields, in order: clone size, J gene, V gene, D gene, CDR3 DNA, CDR3 protein. A D gene is named only where the DNA matches it firmly. The size entry is marked missing in some rows and otherwise reads once, few, many or a size class.

clone size: .
J gene: TRBJ2-2
V gene: TRBV12-2
D gene: .
CDR3 DNA: TGTGCAAGTCGCTTAGGGCGGGGCAGAAACACCGGGGAGCTGTTTTTT
CDR3 protein: CASRLGRGRNTGELFF

clone size: .
J gene: TRBJ1-4
V gene: TRBV3-1/TRBV3-2
D gene: .
CDR3 DNA: TGTGCCAGCAGCCTAAGAGGGTGGTTTCAAGATGAAAAACTGTTTTTT
CDR3 protein: CASSLRGWFQDEKLFF

clone size: .
J gene: TRBJ2-3
V gene: TRBV7-9
D gene: TRBD1
CDR3 DNA: TGTGCCAGCAGCTTTGGACAGGGCCCAGATACGCAGTATTTT
CDR3 protein: CASSFGQGPDTQYF

clone size: .
J gene: TRBJ2-1
V gene: TRBV9
D gene: .
CDR3 DNA: TGTGCCAGCAGCGTACAGGGGACGAGCTCCTACAATGAGCAGTTCTTC
CDR3 protein: CASSVQGTSSYNEQFF

clone size: .
J gene: TRBJ2-3
V gene: TRBV19
D gene: TRBD1
CDR3 DNA: TGTGCCAGTAGTGTGGGACAGGGGGGCACAGATACGCAGTATTTT
CDR3 protein: CASSVGQGGTDTQYF

clone size: .
J gene: TRBJ1-2
V gene: TRBV5-5
D gene: TRBD1
CDR3 DNA: TGTGCCAGCAGCTTGGCATGGACAGGGAGTAACTATGGCTACACCTTC
CDR3 protein: CASSLAWTGSNYGYTF

clone size: .
J gene: TRBJ1-1
V gene: TRBV18
D gene: .
CDR3 DNA: TGTGCCGGTCAAAGGGGGACTGACACTGAAGCTTTCTTT
CDR3 protein: CAGQRGTDTEAFF

clone size: .
J gene: TRBJ2-2
V gene: TRBV2
D gene: TRBD1
CDR3 DNA: TGTGCCAGCAGTGGACAGGGGGGCACCGGGGAGCTGTTTTTT
CDR3 protein: CASSGQGGTGELFF

clone size: .
J gene: TRBJ2-5
V gene: TRBV7-3
D gene: .
CDR3 DNA: TGTGCCAGCAGCCAGGGTCCGGGAGAGACCCAGTACTTC
CDR3 protein: CASSQGPGETQYF

clone size: .
J gene: TRBJ2-5
V gene: TRBV18
D gene: TRBD1
CDR3 DNA: TGTGCCAGCTCACCACCGCAGGGACAGGGGAAAGAGACCCAGTACTTC
CDR3 protein: CASSPPQGQGKETQYF

clone size: .
J gene: TRBJ2-2
V gene: TRBV5-1
D gene: .
CDR3 DNA: TGCGCCAGCATGGGGTTGGGCACCGGGGAGCTGTTTTTT
CDR3 protein: CASMGLGTGELFF

clone size: once
J gene: TRBJ2-1
V gene: TRBV18
D gene: .
CDR3 DNA: TGTGCCAGCTCACCACCAGGGGTTGCCTACAATGAGCAGTTCTTC
CDR3 protein: CASSPPGVAYNEQFF

clone size: .
J gene: TRBJ1-2
V gene: TRBV30
D gene: TRBD1
CDR3 DNA: TGTGCCTGGGGGCTGGACAGGTTGGGCTATGGCTACACCTTC
CDR3 protein: CAWGLDRLGYGYTF

clone size: .
J gene: TRBJ2-2
V gene: TRBV5-1
D gene: TRBD2
CDR3 DNA: TGCGCCAGCAGCTTAAGGACTAGCGGGGGGTCCACCGGGGAGCTGTTTTTT
CDR3 protein: CASSLRTSGGSTGELFF

clone size: .
J gene: TRBJ1-4
V gene: TRBV20-1
D gene: .
CDR3 DNA: TGCAGTGCTAGTTTTGCGGGAGCTGAAAAACTGTTTTTT
CDR3 protein: CSASFAGAEKLFF

clone size: .
J gene: TRBJ1-1
V gene: TRBV11-1
D gene: .
CDR3 DNA: TGTGCCAGCAGCTTATCAGGACCGATGAACACTGAAGCTTTCTTT
CDR3 protein: CASSLSGPMNTEAFF